The rows below give T cell receptor beta chains drawn from one sample of a study of T-cell memory formation after mild COVID-19. TCRdb ran MiXCR on the 5' RACE reads and lists one entry per CDR3 protein. The sample has approximately 210,000 distinct CDR3 sequences; around 25% are singletons. The sample comprised PBMCs or a T cell subset sorted from them (not recorded which). The receptors were gathered from an adult woman who had mild COVID-19 (a few samples of this study predate the infection). Cell type and time point are not known. Each CDR3 is given with its conserved first and last residue. D genes are given only for firm matches. Size is stated for part of the rows, as once, few or many counts, or as a class when the clone is expanded.

CDR3 DNA | CDR3 protein | clone size | J gene | V gene | D gene
TGCAGCGTTGAAGCCGGACAGGGGGTGTTGTACGAGCAGTACTTC | CSVEAGQGVLYEQYF | NA | TRBJ2-7 | TRBV29-1 | TRBD1
TGTGCCAGCAGCCGACTAGCGGGAGATACGCAGTATTTT | CASSRLAGDTQYF | NA | TRBJ2-3 | TRBV3-1 | TRBD2
TGTGCCAGCAGCTCAAACCAGGGCACAGATACGCAGTATTTT | CASSSNQGTDTQYF | few | TRBJ2-3 | TRBV7-2 | NA
TGTGCCAGCAGCTTAGGACATTCGAACACTGAAGCTTTCTTT | CASSLGHSNTEAFF | NA | TRBJ1-1 | TRBV7-2 | NA
TGTGCCAGCAGCCAAGCAGGGGGACGGACTGAAGCTTTCTTT | CASSQAGGRTEAFF | NA | TRBJ1-1 | TRBV3-1 | TRBD1
TGTGCCAGCAGTCCCGGGGCAACTAATGAAAAACTGTTTTTT | CASSPGATNEKLFF | NA | TRBJ1-4 | TRBV12-3/TRBV12-4 | NA
TGTGCCAGCAGTCCCTGGGGTGAGGACAGGGCCAACCAGTTCTTC | CASSPWGEDRANQFF | few | TRBJ2-1 | TRBV12-3/TRBV12-4 | TRBD1
TGTGCCAGCAGACAAACCTCGAACACTGAAGCTTTCTTT | CASRQTSNTEAFF | NA | TRBJ1-1 | TRBV7-9 | NA
TGCGCCAGCAGCGATGGGGGTACCAACTATGGCTACACCTTC | CASSDGGTNYGYTF | few | TRBJ1-2 | TRBV5-1 | NA
TGTGCCAGCAGCTTAGACAGGGGGCTCCCTTACGAGCAGTACTTC | CASSLDRGLPYEQYF | NA | TRBJ2-7 | TRBV7-6 | TRBD1
TGTGCCAGCAGCACCACGACAGAAGACTCCTACAATGAGCAGTTCTTC | CASSTTTEDSYNEQFF | NA | TRBJ2-1 | TRBV7-8 | NA
TGCGCCAGCCGCATCAGCGGTCAGAACACCGGGGAGCTGTTTTTT | CASRISGQNTGELFF | few | TRBJ2-2 | TRBV5-1 | NA
TGTGCCACAGATGCTTTACTAGGGTTGAGCTCCTACAATGAGCAGTTCTTC | CATDALLGLSSYNEQFF | few | TRBJ2-1 | TRBV15 | NA
TGTGCCAGCAGTTACTTCGGTAACACTGAAGCTTTCTTT | CASSYFGNTEAFF | NA | TRBJ1-1 | TRBV6-2/TRBV6-3 | NA
TGTGCCAGCAGCGGGAGCTCCTACGAGCAGTACTTC | CASSGSSYEQYF | NA | TRBJ2-7 | TRBV12-3/TRBV12-4 | NA
TGTGCCAGCAGTGGGGGGCCCGTTGGCTACACCTTC | CASSGGPVGYTF | once | TRBJ1-2 | TRBV12-3/TRBV12-4 | NA
TGCGCCAGCAGCCAAGAGGCTAGCGGGGCCTACGAGCAGTACTTC | CASSQEASGAYEQYF | NA | TRBJ2-7 | TRBV4-1 | TRBD2
TGCGCCAGCTCAATAACTAGCGGGGGACCCTACGAGCAGTACTTC | CASSITSGGPYEQYF | NA | TRBJ2-7 | TRBV10-1 | TRBD2
TGTGCCACCAGTGGGTCTAGGGACAATCAGCCCCAGCATTTT | CATSGSRDNQPQHF | NA | TRBJ1-5 | TRBV24-1 | NA
TGTGCCAGCTCACGTCTAGCGGGAGGGCCCGGTACGTACGAGCAGTACTTC | CASSRLAGGPGTYEQYF | few | TRBJ2-7 | TRBV18 | TRBD2
TGTGCCAGCCGACAGGGGGCTGCTTCACCCCTCCACTTT | CASRQGAASPLHF | NA | TRBJ1-6 | TRBV7-3 | TRBD1
TGCAGTGCTAGTTTCTCGACAGGGGCGGTTAGTAGCAATCAGCCCCAGCATTTT | CSASFSTGAVSSNQPQHF | few | TRBJ1-5 | TRBV20-1 | TRBD1
TGTGCCAGCAGCGGGCAGGGGGGAGATGAGCAGTTCTTC | CASSGQGGDEQFF | NA | TRBJ2-1 | TRBV7-9 | NA
TGTGCCAGCAGCCAAGATGGGAGGGGGCAGTACTTC | CASSQDGRGQYF | few | TRBJ2-7 | TRBV3-1 | TRBD2
TGTGCCAGCAGCTCCCCAAGTTGGAGCGGGAGTCGCCCGCCCGGGGAGCTGTTTTTT | CASSSPSWSGSRPPGELFF | many | TRBJ2-2 | TRBV7-8 | TRBD2
TGTGCCAGCAGCTTAGGGGGCTCGGGACAGGGGTTCGGCTACACCATATATTTT | CASSLGGSGQGFGYTIYF | NA | TRBJ1-3 | TRBV11-2 | TRBD1
TGTGCCAGTAGTAGGCAAGCGGGAGGGTCGTACGAGCAGTACTTC | CASSRQAGGSYEQYF | few | TRBJ2-7 | TRBV19 | TRBD2
TGTGCCAGCAGACCCGCCGGGGGGTGGACTGAAGCTTTCTTT | CASRPAGGWTEAFF | NA | TRBJ1-1 | TRBV7-2 | NA
TGCAGTGCTAGAGATGGGACTAGCGGGGACACCGGGGAGCTGTTTTTT | CSARDGTSGDTGELFF | few | TRBJ2-2 | TRBV20-1 | TRBD2
TGTGCCAGCAGCCTAACCCCCTTGCGGGGGCCGTTCGCGAACACCGGGGAGCTGTTTTTT | CASSLTPLRGPFANTGELFF | many | TRBJ2-2 | TRBV7-2 | NA